This T cell receptor beta chain was sequenced for a study of T cells in Graves' hyperthyroidism and ophthalmopathy. At the level of the study: Blood was drawn when the patient was first diagnosed and still untreated.

RNA transcripts served as the template for amplifying TCR beta CDR3 regions. TCR CDR3 regions were first amplified by RT-PCR with HTBI primers. TCRdb re-called the multiplex PCR reads with MiXCR, one entry per CDR3 protein. The sample carries hundreds of thousands of distinct CDR3 sequences, under 20% recorded once. Germline V gives CDR1 SNHLY, CDR2 FYNNEI. V was pared by 6 bases and J by 4 bases, with 15 bases between. There are 14 residues in the CDR3. Diagnostic assessment was based on clinical symptoms, serum thyroxine and TRAb, thyroid ultrasound and orbital computed tomography. Findings and limits, study-wide: Blood also held most thyroid clonotypes expanded beyond 0.001. Separation of ophthalmopathy from stable hyperthyroidism was achieved by a 13 V-J model.

The sample holds many counts of this clonotype. Its antigen is undetermined. This TCR was sampled from a woman between 50 and 59 years old with Graves' hyperthyroidism that later progressed to Graves' ophthalmopathy. Sequences were obtained from blood. This chain links TRBV2 with TRBJ1-1; the D is unclear. The CDR3 sequence: CASRSRGVGTEAFF. CDR3 DNA: TGTGCCAGCAGGTCCCGGGGTGTGGGCACTGAAGCTTTCTTT.